Below, one TCR beta chain is given with its context. Its antigen remains unidentified. No qualities accompany the bases; no much larger clone lies one base away. This record comes from a study of shared T cell receptors in the human thymus (dated by TCRdb to the early 2020s). Looking at the study overall: The study examined how self-reactive, shared T-cell receptor alpha chains are generated in the human thymus.

Including cysteine and phenylalanine, the CDR3 has 16 amino acids. Only the CDR3 DNA is retained, 48 bases long and in frame from the first base. Germline trimming amounts to 4 bases on V and 7 bases on J, with 13 as the count of junction bases outside the gene matches. From a lookup of the germline V gene (reference sequence), CDR1 and CDR2 are LNHDA and SQIVND. Libraries were prepared through the immunoSEQ multiplex PCR assay. TCRdb mirrors the immuneACCESS table, restricted to in-frame sequences. Some clones are absent from its copies; in checked studies, under half trace to an unresolved V gene, and the reason for the others is unknown. This sample gives 450,000 to 650,000 clones in total; about 84% of them show up just once. Approximately 0.013% of the sample belongs to the ten largest clones. These data are also associated with another study on human thymus T cells. From the second report: In Finland, the donors were immunologically healthy infants who were having open corrective cardiac surgery for congenital heart defects. Thymus tissue was obtained as surgical resects removed during corrective cardiac surgery. V and J gene segment usage appeared biased in both thymic and peripheral blood repertoires. The related research found that thymic TCR repertoires overlapped highly between unrelated individuals. TCR alpha and beta repertoires from roughly 8 infant thymus samples and a few related peripheral blood samples were characterized in the study. Donor ages ranged from about 7 to 250 days, and the cohort comprised 5 to 7 male and two female infants. Thymocytes were mechanically released from the tissue and were stored as pellets of about 9.5-33 million cells at -70 degrees C. Genomic DNA was extracted from frozen cell pellets with a QIAsymphony instrument. Using the immunoSEQ multiplex PCR assay, the TCRB and TCRAD loci were amplified from a standardized quantity of quality-controlled genomic DNA. The amplicons spanned the V(D)J region and were long enough to cover the CDR3 and allow V and J genes to be identified. Through the commercial immunoSEQ service, the amplicons were sequenced on an Illumina platform. Primer bias and sequencing errors were corrected using previously described methods, and TCRAD and TCRB definitions followed the IMGT database. The repertoires were analysed using immunoSEQ Analyzer 3.0 and VDJTools for basic statistics, V/J segment usage, diversity estimates, rarefaction and pairwise overlap. To estimate diversity, the Chao1, ChaoE, Efron-Thisted, Shannon and inverse Simpson indices were applied, and diversity was also estimated on datasets down-sampled to the smallest sample. Repertoire overlap was determined by strict matching of CDR3 nucleotide sequence, V gene and J gene, and Jaccard-based multidimensional scaling clustering was applied. On average, roughly 800,000 unique TCRB clonotypes were obtained from thymus samples, compared with approximately 82,000 from blood samples.

This receptor was identified in a boy younger than two with a congenital heart defect. Donor details come from another sample of the same person, matched by shared clones. The chain is assembled from TRBV19 and TRBJ1-5; 7 nucleotides in the junction match TRBD1. Sample: thymocytes. CDR3 sequence: CASSSTRDSAGQPQHF. In nucleotide form, the sequence is TGTGCCAGTAGTAGCACCCGGGACAGTGCAGGGCAGCCCCAGCATTTT. Extended through the reference TRBV19 and TRBJ1-5 proteins, this CDR3 yields the full variable domain: DGGITQSPKYLFRKEGQNVTLSCEQNLNHDAMYWYRQDPGQGLRLIYYSQIVNDFQKGDIAEGYSVSREKKESFPLTVTSAQKNPTAFYLCASSSTRDSAGQPQHFGDGTRLSIL.